This T cell receptor (beta chain) was found in a study of shared clonotypes between healthy human individuals. About the research overall: For every donor, three CD4 naive, three CD4 memory, two CD8 naive and one CD8 memory plates were used.

Trimming at V came to 6 bases and at J to 4 bases, leaving 7 bases not matched to a gene. Germline loops: CDR1 MDHEN, CDR2 SYDVKM. The CDR3 runs 15 residues. The data were produced by immunoSEQ multiplex PCR, yet TCRdb's version contains in-frame clones alone and is incomplete. Of fewer than 1.6 million clones in the sample, approximately 98.5% were seen once. General study points: The naive CD4 repertoires of a handful of donors were compared, and roughly 5% of clonotypes were shared. In having few donors, the study represented limited genetic and exposure-history diversity.

As regards this clone: Its antigen remains unidentified.

Sequences were obtained from naive CD4+ T cells sorted from blood. Subset noted: CD45RA+ positively selected. The receptor was isolated from a man younger than 45 in good health. The chain recombines TRBV28 with TRBJ2-7, with 12 nucleotides matching TRBD2. The CDR3 DNA is TGTGCCAGCAGGGAGCTAGCGGGAGGGCCATACGAGCAGTACTTC. This sequence encodes CASRELAGGPYEQYF.